Each of the 25 T cell receptor beta chains below was sequenced from the same sample in a study of blood T cell repertoires in COVID-19. The assay was immunoSEQ multiplex PCR, and TCRdb's table has in-frame clones only and misses some. The repertoire consists of around 150,000 clones, with around 80% occurring once and the leading ten covering roughly 5.3%. The sample was peripheral blood. The receptors were gathered from a woman between 50 and 59 years old with acute or convalescent COVID-19.

This sequence joins TRBV6-5 and TRBJ1-2, with D possibly being TRBD1 (6 bases). This CDR3 is built from 15 residues. The germline gives CDR1 MNHEY, CDR2 SVGAGI. Trimming removed 6 bases at V and 0 bases at J, with 14 bases between. The CDR3 sequence is CASRAKGGSNYGYTF. CDR3 bases: TGTGCCAGCAGAGCCAAAGGGGGTTCTAACTATGGCTACACCTTC.

This chain uses TRBV5-6 with TRBJ1-3; no definite D call. Germline V gene sequence: CDR1 SGHDT, CDR2 YYEEEE. V lost 2 bases, J lost 2 bases, and 11 bases lay in between. This CDR3 comprises 15 residues. In DNA form, the CDR3 reads TGTGCCAGCAGCTTTGATATTCCGGCTGGAAACACCATATATTTT. This encodes CASSFDIPAGNTIYF.

This clone was seen more than once but under ten times. The chain has TRBV7-3 and TRBJ1-2; 10 bases map to TRBD1. The CDR3 is 18 amino acids. Trimming at V came to 2 bases and at J to 5 bases, leaving 14 bases not matched to a gene. The germline CDR1 and CDR2 sequences are SGHTA and FQGTGA. DNA of the CDR3: TGTGCCAGCAGCTTATACGGGACAGGGGATATTAGTAGTTATGGCTACACCTTC. Translation: CASSLYGTGDISSYGYTF.

The V and J genes are TRBV19 and TRBJ1-1; D ambiguous. The length of the CDR3 is 14 residues. Trimming removed 3 bases from V and 3 bases from J, with 11 bases in between. Germline lookup yields CDR1 LNHDA and CDR2 SQIVND (reference sequence). The CDR3 DNA follows: TGTGCCAGTAGTATCCGCACGGGGTACACTGAAGCTTTCTTT. Its translation is CASSIRTGYTEAFF.

CDR3 in DNA: TGTGCCAGCAGTTACTCCGGGGGGACCGAGACCCAGTACTTC. The encoded protein is CASSYSGGTETQYF. The chain couples TRBV6-5 to TRBJ2-5, with 7 bases that match TRBD2. V trimming: 0 bases; J trimming: 5 bases; junction bases outside the gene matches: 3. This CDR3 is 14 amino acids long. The germline V gene has CDR1 MNHEY and CDR2 SVGAGI.

This clone was observed a single time. V usage is TRBV6-2 or TRBV6-3 and J usage is TRBJ1-1; 10 bases align to TRBD1. Germline trimming cut 6 bases from V and 3 bases from J; bases unmatched to any gene: 16. This CDR3 has 18 amino acids. Germline CDR1 and CDR2: MNHEY and SVGEGT. The CDR3 loop reads CASSHILDRGLPDTEAFF. CDR3 bases: TGTGCCAGCAGCCACATACTCGACAGGGGGCTGCCGGACACTGAAGCTTTCTTT.

The sample holds a few counts of this clone. The gene calls are TRBV25-1 and TRBJ1-6; unclear D gene. The germline V gene encodes CDR1 MGHDK and CDR2 SYGVNS. V lost 8 bases to trimming and J lost 8 bases, with 7 bases between them. The CDR3 loop spans 11 amino acids. CDR3 DNA: TGTGCCAGCCGCCAGGATTCACCCCTCCACTTT. This translates into CASRQDSPLHF.

The chain joins TRBV6-6 to TRBJ1-1; no reliable D call. This CDR3 has 13 amino acids. Trimming removed 8 bases from V and 0 bases from J, with 10 bases in between. Germline-derived CDR1 and CDR2 are MNHNY and SVGAGI (reference sequence). CDR3 nucleotide sequence: TGTGCCAGCTGCTCAGGAATGAACACTGAAGCTTTCTTT. The encoded protein is CASCSGMNTEAFF.

This clone was observed a few times. A much larger clone sits a single nucleotide away, making a read error possible. In DNA, the CDR3 is TGTGCCAGCAGCCAAGGGGGGGGCGGGGAGACCCAGTACTTC. Its translation is CASSQGGGGETQYF. The genes are TRBV4-2 and TRBJ2-5; a weak D match, TRBD2 (7 bases). CDR1 is LGHNA, CDR2 YNFKEQ, per germline. Trimming cost V 1 base and J 5 bases, with 11 bases left between them. This CDR3 is built from 14 residues.

The chain is built from TRBV5-1 and TRBJ1-1; 7 bases line up with TRBD1. The trim removed 6 bases at V and 3 bases at J, leaving 8 bases unmatched. The germline gives CDR1 SGHRS, CDR2 YFSETQ. The CDR3 has 14 amino acids. CDR3 coding DNA: TGCGCCAGCACCAAGACAGGGCGGGACACTGAAGCTTTCTTT. Its translation: CASTKTGRDTEAFF.

The chain links TRBV28 to TRBJ2-5; 10 nucleotides align to TRBD2. The CDR3 consists of 14 residues. The V and J ends lost 6 bases and 4 bases, in that order; junction bases with no gene match: 5. Germline V CDR1 and CDR2: MDHEN, SYDVKM. DNA of the CDR3: TGTGCCAGCAGCCAGCGGGGGGGCGGAGAGACCCAGTACTTC. This gives the protein CASSQRGGGETQYF.

A note on this clone: Since no conserved phenylalanine or tryptophan closes the CDR3, a read error is the likely cause. The limits of the CDR3 on the DNA are not certain, so only TCRdb's listed CDR3 is given. The V gene is TRBV27, the J gene TRBJ1-5; no DNA check was done on the table's D call, TRBD1. The germline CDR1 and CDR2 sequences are MNHEY and SMNVEV (reference sequence). The CDR3 length is 14 residues, termini included. CDR3 in amino acids: CASSPGMDRPAVVL.

The rearrangement uses TRBV6-6 and TRBJ2-3, with 9 bases that match TRBD1. J lost 4 bases, V lost 4 bases, and 6 bases had no gene match. In germline, CDR1 is MNHNY, CDR2 SVGAGI (reference sequence). The CDR3 spans 15 residues. CDR3 loop: CASSSRDRAPDTQYF. CDR3 coding DNA: TGTGCCAGCAGTTCCCGGGACAGGGCCCCAGATACGCAGTATTTT.

The chain has TRBV6-2 or TRBV6-3 and TRBJ2-1; TRBD2 might be the D (5 bases). This CDR3 is 16 amino acids long. Germline lookup yields CDR1 MNHEY and CDR2 SVGEGT. Trimming shortened V by 5 bases and J by 7 bases, and 21 bases separated the two germline ends. The CDR3 DNA follows: TGTGCCAGCAGTCTCGAGCGTGGCCCGGGCGGGAATGAGCAGTTCTTC. Amino acids: CASSLERGPGGNEQFF.

The gene calls are TRBV7-2 and TRBJ1-3, with D hard to call. Germline V CDR1 and CDR2: SGHTA, FQGNSA. The CDR3 spans 17 residues. V was cut by 2 bases and J by 4 bases, with 18 bases left in between. CDR3 DNA: TGTGCCAGCAGCTTATATGCAGGCGAAGGAAACGGAAACACCATATATTTT. Amino acid sequence: CASSLYAGEGNGNTIYF.

The rearrangement uses TRBV5-8 and TRBJ1-3; no firm D call. The germline V and J ends were trimmed by 3 bases and 2 bases, with 12 bases remaining between them. The CDR3 loop spans 15 amino acids. Germline V gene lookup returns CDR1 SGHTS and CDR2 YDEGEE. As DNA, the CDR3 is TGTGCCAGCAGCTGGAGTGAGTCGGCTGGAAACACCATATATTTT. This gives the protein CASSWSESAGNTIYF.

The V and J genes are TRBV2 and TRBJ1-1; TRBD1 is a possible D gene (5 bases). Germline-derived CDR1 and CDR2 are SNHLY and FYNNEI. The CDR3 has 15 amino acids. The V end lost 6 bases, the J end lost 4 bases, and 18 bases lay between the germline ends. CDR3 residues: CASSRGGSVGTEAFF. CDR3 DNA: TGTGCCAGCAGCCGGGGGGGTAGTGTTGGCACTGAAGCTTTCTTT. Full variable domain (remainder filled in from reference TRBV2 and TRBJ1-1): EPEVTQTPSHQVTQMGQEVILRCVPISNHLYFYWYRQILGQKVEFLVSFYNNEISEKSEIFDDQFSVERPDGSNFTLKIRSTKLEDSAMYFCASSRGGSVGTEAFFGQGTRLTVV.

J is TRBJ2-6 and V is TRBV19, with 10 bases aligning to TRBD1. CDR1 is LNHDA, CDR2 SQIVND, per germline (reference sequence). J gave up 4 bases and V 5 bases, and 8 bases lay outside the gene matches. This CDR3 is 17 amino acids long. CDR3 loop: CASSSGTGVPGANVLTF. CDR3 in DNA: TGTGCCAGTAGTTCCGGGACAGGGGTTCCCGGGGCCAACGTCCTGACTTTC.

V is TRBV5-4 and J is TRBJ2-5; D is perhaps TRBD2 (5 bases). V was pared by 0 bases and J by 5 bases, with 11 bases between. Germline V gives CDR1 SGHNT, CDR2 YYREEE (reference sequence). The CDR3 is 14 residues long. CDR3 in amino acids: CASSLGRAEETQYF. The DNA of the CDR3 is TGTGCCAGCAGCTTGGGGCGGGCGGAGGAGACCCAGTACTTC.

The rearrangement links TRBV7-3 to TRBJ2-2; 9 bases are shared with TRBD2. V was pared by 3 bases and J by 6 bases, with 8 bases of the junction left unmatched. The V gene's germline CDR1 is SGHTA and CDR2 FQGTGA. This CDR3 is built from 16 residues. The DNA of the CDR3 is TGTGCCAGCAGCTTTGTCGGGGTAGCGGGGGCCGGGGAGCTGTTTTTT. Translation gives CASSFVGVAGAGELFF.

The chain couples TRBV29-1 to TRBJ2-5; the D gene is possibly TRBD1 (6 bases). In germline, CDR1 is SQVTM, CDR2 ANQGSEA. Trimming removed 5 bases from V and 1 base from J, with 17 bases in between. The CDR3 sequence is 15 residues long. The CDR3 is CSVLGGRGSQETQYF. Here the CDR3 DNA reads TGCAGCGTTTTAGGGGGTCGAGGGTCCCAAGAGACCCAGTACTTC. The variable domain in full, completed from reference TRBV29-1 and TRBJ2-5, reads SAVISQKPSRDICQRGTSLTIQCQVDSQVTMMFWYRQQPGQSLTLIATANQGSEATYESGFVIDKFPISRPNLTFSTLTVSNMSPEDSSIYLCSVLGGRGSQETQYFGPGTRLLVL.

The rearrangement links TRBV6-5 to TRBJ2-7, with 7 nucleotides matching TRBD2. Trimming cost V 6 bases and J 0 bases; bases outside gene matches: 2. The CDR3 consists of 13 residues. The germline CDR1 and CDR2 sequences are MNHEY and SVGAGI. The CDR3 is CASRGGYSYEQYF. The CDR3 nucleotides are TGTGCCAGCAGGGGGGGGTACTCCTACGAGCAGTACTTC.

The CDR3 reads CAWSETSATDTQYF. CDR3 bases: TGTGCCTGGAGTGAGACATCAGCCACAGATACGCAGTATTTT. The gene calls are TRBV30 and TRBJ2-3; D remains ambiguous. Trimming stripped 1 base from V and 2 bases from J, with 10 bases between. This CDR3 has 14 residues. CDR1 and CDR2 (germline): GTSNPN, SVGIG (reference sequence).

V usage is TRBV28 and J usage is TRBJ1-3, with 11 bases aligning to TRBD1. Germline-derived CDR1 and CDR2 are MDHEN and SYDVKM. This CDR3 region has 19 residues. V shed 6 bases and J 0 bases; nucleotides not matched to a gene: 13. CDR3 sequence reads: CASSPPSGTGGFSGNTIYF. In nucleotides, the CDR3 is TGTGCCAGCAGCCCCCCCTCCGGGACAGGGGGTTTCTCTGGAAACACCATATATTTT.

The V and J genes are TRBV4-2 and TRBJ1-5; D gene unclear. The V end was cut by 1 base, the J end by 0 bases, with 4 bases between. The CDR3 totals 14 residues. CDR1 is LGHNA and CDR2 is YNFKEQ in the germline V gene. The CDR3 is CASSQGDSNQPQHF. CDR3 coding DNA: TGTGCCAGCAGCCAAGGAGATAGCAATCAGCCCCAGCATTTT.